The clone carrying this TCR beta chain was seen a handful of times. Its target is unknown. This record comes from a study of regulatory T cells in long-lasting Graves disease. Study at large: Over-5-year antithyroid drug use with positive TSH receptor antibodies defined persistent Graves' disease in the study.

V lost 6 bases to trimming and J lost 8 bases, with 16 bases between them. This CDR3 is built from 14 residues. The germline V gene encodes CDR1 MNHNS and CDR2 SASEGT. Through Arm-PCR of CDR3 regions and iRepertoire HTBI primers, TCR beta libraries were built. In the original processing: More than 55 TRBV and roughly 15 TRBJ segments were identified across samples. TCRdb reprocessed the multiplex PCR reads via MiXCR and lists one record per CDR3 protein. TCRdb assigned the V and J calls; the authors' analysis was not used. The sample has a few hundred thousand distinct CDR3 sequences; 20% to 25% are singletons. Broader study findings: Favoring TRBV28, TRBJ1-2 and TRBJ2-5 was a feature seen in persistent disease.

This sample's time point: persistent/refractory GD, antithyroid drugs over 5 years with positive TRAb. The authors made the TCR library using RNA they extracted from PBMCs. An endocrinology department in Xi'an, China, recruited the patients. This sequence joins TRBV6-1 and TRBJ2-2, with D possibly matching TRBD2 (5 bases). The origin of this receptor is a woman in her thirties or forties with Graves disease. Sequences were derived from peripheral blood mononuclear cells (PBMCs), sampled when the disease was refractory, from a patient treated with antithyroid drugs. The CDR3 region is CASRRPLARGELFF. CDR3 nucleotide sequence: TGTGCCAGCAGGAGACCCCTAGCTAGGGGGGAGCTGTTTTTT.